Below are 15 T cell receptor beta chains sequenced from a single sample in a study of blood T cell repertoires in COVID-19. Repertoires were generated with immunoSEQ multiplex PCR, while TCRdb's copy carries only in-frame clones and drops some. The sample includes about 150,000 clones, around 84% of them seen just once. Material for sequencing was peripheral blood. These receptors were obtained from a man in his 70s with acute or convalescent COVID-19.

This chain uses TRBV11-2 with TRBJ2-4, with TRBD1 identical over 9 bases. The CDR3 covers 13 residues. Germline-derived CDR1 and CDR2 are SGHAT and FQNNGV. V was pared by 3 bases and J by 7 bases, with 1 base of the junction left unmatched. CDR3 in amino acids: CASSFTGGNIQYF. Written as DNA, the CDR3 is TGTGCCAGCAGCTTTACAGGGGGCAACATTCAGTACTTC.

V usage is TRBV3-1 (or the pseudogene TRBV3-2) and J usage is TRBJ1-1; the match to TRBD1 covers 7 bases. Germline V gene lookup returns CDR1 LGHDT and CDR2 YNNKEL (reference sequence). V gave up 0 bases and J gave up 3 bases; unmatched junction bases: 7. The CDR3 length is 16 residues. The CDR3 region has the DNA TGTGCCAGCAGCCAAGATGGGACAGCCTGGGACACTGAAGCTTTCTTT. Protein product: CASSQDGTAWDTEAFF.

V and J are TRBV24-1 and TRBJ1-2; possible D gene TRBD1, 5 bases. The CDR3 has 13 amino acids. Germline V lookup: CDR1 KGHDR, CDR2 SFDVKD. Trimming shortened V by 9 bases and J by 4 bases, and 14 bases separated the two germline ends. This CDR3 is CATQNDRTYGYTF. For the CDR3, the DNA is TGTGCCACCCAAAACGACAGAACCTATGGCTACACCTTC.

This sequence joins TRBV3-1 (or the pseudogene TRBV3-2) and TRBJ1-5, with 7 bases fitting TRBD1. J gave up 1 base and V 3 bases, and 0 bases lay outside the gene matches. CDR1 and CDR2 (germline): LGHDT, YNNKEL (reference sequence). This CDR3 is built from 14 residues. Here the CDR3 reads CASSQTGSNQPQHF. For the CDR3, the DNA is TGTGCCAGCAGCCAGACAGGGAGCAATCAGCCCCAGCATTTT.

V usage is TRBV5-1 and J usage is TRBJ2-7, with 11 bases matching TRBD2. The V and J ends lost 0 bases and 5 bases, in that order; junction bases with no gene match: 10. Per the germline V gene, CDR1 is SGHRS and CDR2 is YFSETQ. This CDR3 region has 17 residues. The CDR3 protein is CASSLVAGGDIVHEQYF. The CDR3 region has the DNA TGCGCCAGCAGCTTGGTAGCGGGAGGGGATATTGTACACGAGCAGTACTTC. Based on the CDR3 plus reference TRBV5-1 and TRBJ2-7, the full variable domain is KAGVTQTPRYLIKTRGQQVTLSCSPISGHRSVSWYQQTPGQGLQFLFEYFSETQRNKGNFPGRFSGRQFSNSRSEMNVSTLELGDSALYLCASSLVAGGDIVHEQYFGPGTRLTVT.

The rearrangement joins TRBV18 to TRBJ2-3; 8 bases map to TRBD2. Germline values: CDR1 KGHSH, CDR2 LQKENI. With 3 bases clipped from V and 0 bases from J, the junction kept 5 bases outside the gene matches. The CDR3 length is 16 residues. CDR3 DNA: TGTGCCAGCTCACCGGCGGGAGGAACTAGCACAGATACGCAGTATTTT. This gives the protein CASSPAGGTSTDTQYF.

The chain links TRBV7-2 to TRBJ2-7, with 10 positions matching TRBD1. V shed 6 bases, J shed 1 base, and the junction held 3 bases outside the gene matches. The CDR3 length is 14 residues. Germline V gene lookup returns CDR1 SGHTA and CDR2 FQGNSA. The CDR3, as DNA: TGTGCCAGCAGTCCGGACAGGGGGTCCTACGAGCAGTACTTC. It codes for CASSPDRGSYEQYF.

The chain carries TRBV5-6 and TRBJ2-5; weak D call: TRBD1 (6 bases). Trimming left V 0 bases short and J 5 bases short, with 8 bases between. Germline V gives CDR1 SGHDT, CDR2 YYEEEE. The CDR3 contains 13 residues. CDR3 protein: CASSLDREETQYF. In DNA form, the CDR3 reads TGTGCCAGCAGCTTGGACAGGGAGGAGACCCAGTACTTC.

The V call is TRBV9, the J call TRBJ1-1; D is perhaps TRBD1 (5 bases). Germline CDR1 reads SGDLS; CDR2 reads YYNGEE. V was pared by 0 bases and J by 1 base, with 10 bases between. The CDR3 runs 15 residues. The chain's CDR3 is CASSVGVGQNTEAFF. CDR3 nucleotides: TGTGCCAGCAGCGTAGGGGTGGGGCAGAACACTGAAGCTTTCTTT.

CDR3 nucleotides: TGTGCCAGCTCGCCTGGTCGAGGTTCGCGTAATGAGCAGTTCTTC. It yields the protein CASSPGRGSRNEQFF. The J gene is TRBJ2-1, the V gene TRBV6-5; D unresolved. Between the trimmed V and J ends, which lost 8 bases and 7 bases, there was a span of 21 bases. The CDR3 is 15 amino acids. Germline-derived CDR1 and CDR2 are MNHEY and SVGAGI.

The gene calls are TRBV7-9 and TRBJ2-1, with 12 bases identical to TRBD2. Trimming at V came to 0 bases and at J to 7 bases, leaving 4 bases not matched to a gene. Germline V gives CDR1 SEHNR, CDR2 FQNEAQ (reference sequence). The CDR3 has 16 amino acids. The DNA for the CDR3 is TGTGCCAGCAGCTTAGCGACTAGCGGGAGCTTTAATGAGCAGTTCTTC. Translation: CASSLATSGSFNEQFF.

The chain combines TRBV7-9 with TRBJ2-7; 9 bases line up with TRBD2. The CDR3 has 16 residues. With V trimmed by 1 base and J by 1 base, 5 bases remained unmatched. CDR1 and CDR2 (germline): SEHNR, FQNEAQ (reference sequence). CDR3 in amino acids: CASSLDIAGVSYEQYF. The CDR3 nucleotides are TGTGCCAGCAGCTTAGATATAGCGGGAGTGTCCTACGAGCAGTACTTC.

This clone was observed a single time. The chain links TRBV7-3 to TRBJ2-1; 7 nucleotides line up with TRBD1. The CDR3 runs to 14 residues. V was clipped by 4 bases and J by 8 bases; unmatched bases: 8. Germline V gives CDR1 SGHTA, CDR2 FQGTGA. The CDR3 reads CASSSGNRGDEQFF. The CDR3 DNA reads as TGTGCCAGCAGCTCGGGGAACAGGGGTGATGAGCAGTTCTTC.

The chain links TRBV7-9 to TRBJ2-5, with D possibly matching TRBD2 (5 bases). Germline values: CDR1 SEHNR, CDR2 FQNEAQ (reference sequence). Trimming removed 2 bases at V and 1 base at J, with 11 bases between. The length of the CDR3 is 15 residues. DNA of the CDR3: TGTGCCAGCAGCTTACGAGGGAGAATCCAAGAGACCCAGTACTTC. It specifies CASSLRGRIQETQYF.

The chain joins TRBV19 to TRBJ1-1; D remains unclear. This CDR3 region has 13 residues. Trimming left V 6 bases short and J 2 bases short, with 10 bases between. Germline-derived CDR1 and CDR2 are LNHDA and SQIVND (reference sequence). The CDR3 region has the DNA TGTGCCAGTAGCCTTGAGTCCAACACTGAAGCTTTCTTT. The encoded protein is CASSLESNTEAFF.